This T cell receptor (beta chain) was obtained from a study of early T cells in non-severe SARS-CoV-2 infection. At the level of the study: With bulk RNA from unsorted whole blood as input, sequencing yielded unpaired chains. Overall study findings and caveats: The matching step, a VDJdb search, favored anti-spike CD8 responses and missed private and CD4 specificities.

This clonotype was seen only a few times. Its matching antigen is unknown. The V gene's germline CDR1 is LNHNV and CDR2 YYDKDF (reference sequence). The CDR3 runs 14 residues. With 8 bases clipped from V and 0 bases from J, the junction kept 6 bases outside the gene matches. Individual cDNA molecules were tagged with unique molecular identifiers, the study reported. TCRdb called the 5' RACE reads again in MiXCR, with one record for every CDR3 protein. The sample has 45,000 or so distinct CDR3 sequences, around 4.1% seen once. V and J are TRBV15 and TRBJ1-2, with 7 bases identical to TRBD1. Sequencing was performed on whole blood. The origin of this receptor is an adult who was a healthcare worker with PCR-confirmed SARS-CoV-2 infection or an uninfected control (not recorded which). For the CDR3, the DNA is TGTGCCACCCGGGACAGAAAAACTAACTATGGCTACACCTTC. This translates into CATRDRKTNYGYTF.